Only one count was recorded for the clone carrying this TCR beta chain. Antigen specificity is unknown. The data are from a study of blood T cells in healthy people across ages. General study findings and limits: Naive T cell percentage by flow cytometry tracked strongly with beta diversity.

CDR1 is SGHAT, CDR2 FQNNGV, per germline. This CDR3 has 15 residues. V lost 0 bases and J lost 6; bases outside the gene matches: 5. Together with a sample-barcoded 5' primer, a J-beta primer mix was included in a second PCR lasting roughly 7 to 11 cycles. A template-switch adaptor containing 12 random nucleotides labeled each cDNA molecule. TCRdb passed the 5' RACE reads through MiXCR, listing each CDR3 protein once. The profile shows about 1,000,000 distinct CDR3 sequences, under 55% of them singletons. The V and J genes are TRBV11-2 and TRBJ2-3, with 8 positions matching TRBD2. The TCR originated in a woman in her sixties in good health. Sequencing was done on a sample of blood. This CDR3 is CASSLDGAGADTQYF. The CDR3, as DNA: TGTGCCAGCAGCTTAGATGGAGCGGGAGCGGATACGCAGTATTTT.